Each of the 5 T cell receptor beta chains below was sequenced from the same sample in a study of glioma-infiltrating T cells. TCR alpha and beta CDR3 regions were amplified from RNA using iRepertoire nested multiplex PCR. One entry per CDR3 protein, called by TCRdb with MiXCR from the multiplex PCR reads. Of around 43,000 distinct CDR3 sequences in the sample, approximately 20% were seen once. Sequencing was performed on glioma tissue, nonneoplastic brain tissue, or PBMCs (not recorded which). The receptors were sampled from a human donor with low-grade glioma or glioblastoma, undergoing nonglioma brain surgery, or in good health (not recorded which).

This chain links TRBV5-4 with TRBJ2-5; possible D gene TRBD1, 6 bases. The V gene lost 5 bases and the J gene lost 5 bases, with 13 bases spanning the gap. Per germline, CDR1 SGHNT and CDR2 YYREEE (reference sequence). CDR3 length: 13 amino acids. This CDR3 reads CASSPTGIETQYF. The CDR3 DNA is TGTGCCAGCAGTCCCACAGGGATCGAGACCCAGTACTTC.

This clonotype appeared many times. This chain links TRBV3-1 with TRBJ1-5; D not resolved. CDR1 is LGHDT and CDR2 is YNNKEL in the germline V gene (reference sequence). This CDR3 is built from 14 residues. Deletions cut 5 bases from V and 0 bases from J, with 8 bases between. The CDR3 DNA reads TGTGCCAGCAGCATGGCTCGTAGCAATCAGCCCCAGCATTTT. Protein sequence: CASSMARSNQPQHF.

This clonotype was seen many times. V gene TRBV3-1 combines with J gene TRBJ1-1; D call uncertain. CDR3 size: 16 residues. V dropped 0 bases and J dropped 0 bases, with 11 bases sitting between them. The germline gives CDR1 LGHDT, CDR2 YNNKEL (reference sequence). In nucleotides, the CDR3 is TGTGCCAGCAGCCAAGAGATCAATCCCATGAACACTGAAGCTTTCTTT. Its translation: CASSQEINPMNTEAFF.

This clonotype was observed once. The rearrangement links TRBV30 to TRBJ1-1, with D possibly being TRBD1 (6 bases). Trimming cost V 4 bases and J 8 bases, with 20 bases left between them. The CDR3 totals 14 residues. Germline V gene sequence: CDR1 GTSNPN, CDR2 SVGIG (reference sequence). DNA of the CDR3: TGTGCCTGGAACATCGAAAAAAACAGGGTCGAAGCTTTCTTT. Residues: CAWNIEKNRVEAFF.

This clonotype was seen many times. The rearrangement links TRBV2 to TRBJ2-2; D is ambiguous. CDR3 length: 12 residues. Germline CDR1 is SNHLY and CDR2 is FYNNEI. The V end was cut by 4 bases, the J end by 6 bases, with 6 bases between. The CDR3 protein is CASSVEPGELFF. The CDR3 DNA follows: TGTGCCAGCAGTGTAGAGCCCGGGGAGCTGTTTTTT.